These T cell receptor beta chains were read from a single sample in a study of T-cell reconstitution after alpha-beta-depleted transplantation in children. TCRdb processed the PCR reads anew with MiXCR; each CDR3 protein has one entry. Among about 110,000 distinct CDR3 sequences, 5.5% to 7% were seen once, and the ten largest hold roughly 24%. The sequencing used PBMCs, mostly from graft donor cells, collected 360 days after TCRalphabeta/CD19-depleted stem cell transplant. Source of these receptors: a male patient aged 2 to 9 who had a stem cell transplant for acute lymphoblastic leukemia, so the T cells may come from the graft donor. Both conserved end residues are part of each CDR3.

V gene: TRBV20-1; CDR3 protein: CSARSGTGDEKLFF
V gene: TRBV28; CDR3 protein: CASSPRVRGANVLTF
V gene: TRBV7-3; CDR3 protein: CASSLTGRVRDEQYF
V gene: TRBV5-1; CDR3 protein: CASSGRTGGFEQYF
V gene: TRBV4-3; CDR3 protein: CASSQEEDRGSYEQYF
V gene: TRBV20-1; CDR3 protein: CSARDRQNRPLHF
V gene: TRBV5-1; CDR3 protein: CASSLGGLAGVWKNIQYF
V gene: TRBV4-1; CDR3 protein: CASSQAIRGQGTGTQYF
V gene: TRBV2; CDR3 protein: CASSDPGRQGGIYEQYF
V gene: TRBV7-9; CDR3 protein: CASSSGSGKNIQYF
V gene: TRBV2; CDR3 protein: CASSERGRAYNEQFF
V gene: TRBV5-6; CDR3 protein: CASTSALGSRGSYGYTF
V gene: TRBV7-2; CDR3 protein: CASSYELGPQYF
V gene: TRBV6-2/TRBV6-3; CDR3 protein: CASSGTWTSGRADTQYF
V gene: TRBV5-5; CDR3 protein: CASSFGDRPNEQFF
V gene: TRBV5-1; CDR3 protein: CASTRAGGRKETQYF
V gene: TRBV28; CDR3 protein: CASSPQGVSLEQYF
V gene: TRBV30; CDR3 protein: CAWTRAGGPEAFF
V gene: TRBV7-2; CDR3 protein: CASSLARTSGIYEQYF
V gene: TRBV18; CDR3 protein: CASSPPTGKGKGELFF
V gene: TRBV5-1; CDR3 protein: CASSLRGTEYGYTF
V gene: TRBV7-2; CDR3 protein: CASSPDYRRPNEQFF